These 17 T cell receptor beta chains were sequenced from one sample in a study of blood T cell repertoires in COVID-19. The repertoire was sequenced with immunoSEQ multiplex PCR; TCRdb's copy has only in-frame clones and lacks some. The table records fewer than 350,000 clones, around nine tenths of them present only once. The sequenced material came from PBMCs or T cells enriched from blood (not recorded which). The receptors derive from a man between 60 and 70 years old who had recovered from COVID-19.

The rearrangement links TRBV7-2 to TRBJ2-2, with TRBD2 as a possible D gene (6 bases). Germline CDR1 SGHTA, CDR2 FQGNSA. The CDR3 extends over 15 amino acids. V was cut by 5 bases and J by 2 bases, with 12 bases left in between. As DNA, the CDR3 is TGTGCCAGCAGCCTCCGGGACTTTAACACCGGGGAGCTGTTTTTT. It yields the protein CASSLRDFNTGELFF.

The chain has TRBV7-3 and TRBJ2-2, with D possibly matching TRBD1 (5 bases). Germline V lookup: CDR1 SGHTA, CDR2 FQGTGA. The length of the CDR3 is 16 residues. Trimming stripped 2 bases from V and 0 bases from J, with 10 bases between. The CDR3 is CASSLGQGPNTGELFF. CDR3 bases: TGTGCCAGCAGCTTAGGGCAGGGCCCGAACACCGGGGAGCTGTTTTTT.

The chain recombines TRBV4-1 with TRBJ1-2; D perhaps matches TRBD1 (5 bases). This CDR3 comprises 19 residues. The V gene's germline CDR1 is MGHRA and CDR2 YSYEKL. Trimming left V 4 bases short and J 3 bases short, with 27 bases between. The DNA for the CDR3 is TGCGCCAGCAGCCGGGGAACCGGACTTCATCAAGGGACTTACTATGGCTACACCTTC. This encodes CASSRGTGLHQGTYYGYTF.

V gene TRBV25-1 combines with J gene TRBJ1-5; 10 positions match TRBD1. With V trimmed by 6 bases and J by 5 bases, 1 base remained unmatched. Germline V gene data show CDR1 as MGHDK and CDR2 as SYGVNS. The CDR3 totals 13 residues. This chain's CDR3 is CASRGTGDQPQHF. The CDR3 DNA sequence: TGTGCCAGCAGAGGGACAGGGGATCAGCCCCAGCATTTT.

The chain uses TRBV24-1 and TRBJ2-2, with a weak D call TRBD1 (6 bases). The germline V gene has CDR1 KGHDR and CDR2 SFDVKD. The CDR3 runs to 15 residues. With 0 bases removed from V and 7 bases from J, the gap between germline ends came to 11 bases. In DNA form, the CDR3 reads TGTGCCACCAGTGATTTGGGGCAGGGGATCGGGGAGCTGTTTTTT. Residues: CATSDLGQGIGELFF.

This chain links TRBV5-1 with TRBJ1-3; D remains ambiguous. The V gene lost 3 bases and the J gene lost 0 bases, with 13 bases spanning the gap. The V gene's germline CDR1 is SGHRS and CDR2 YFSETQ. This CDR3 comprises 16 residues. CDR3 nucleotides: TGCGCCAGCAGCTGGGATGGACTGAGCTCTGGAAACACCATATATTTT. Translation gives CASSWDGLSSGNTIYF.

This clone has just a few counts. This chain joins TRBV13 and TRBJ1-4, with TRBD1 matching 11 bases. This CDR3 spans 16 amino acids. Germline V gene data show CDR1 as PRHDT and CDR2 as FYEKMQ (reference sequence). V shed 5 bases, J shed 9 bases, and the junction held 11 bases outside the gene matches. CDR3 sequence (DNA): TGTGCCAGCAGCCGGTATCAGGACAGGGGGCGTCAAAAACTGTTTTTT. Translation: CASSRYQDRGRQKLFF.

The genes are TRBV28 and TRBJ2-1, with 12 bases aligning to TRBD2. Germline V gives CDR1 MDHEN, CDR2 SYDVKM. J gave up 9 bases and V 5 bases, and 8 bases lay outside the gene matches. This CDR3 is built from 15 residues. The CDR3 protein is CASSVRTSGTLEQFF. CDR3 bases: TGTGCCAGCAGTGTTAGGACTAGCGGGACTCTTGAGCAGTTCTTC.

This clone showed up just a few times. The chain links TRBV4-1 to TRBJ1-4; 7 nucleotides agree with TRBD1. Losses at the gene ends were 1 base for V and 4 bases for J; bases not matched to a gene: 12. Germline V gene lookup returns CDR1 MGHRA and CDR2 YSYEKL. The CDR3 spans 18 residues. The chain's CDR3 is CASSQGGTEGFRNEKLFF. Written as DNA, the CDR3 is TGCGCCAGCAGCCAAGGTGGGACAGAGGGCTTTCGTAATGAAAAACTGTTTTTT.

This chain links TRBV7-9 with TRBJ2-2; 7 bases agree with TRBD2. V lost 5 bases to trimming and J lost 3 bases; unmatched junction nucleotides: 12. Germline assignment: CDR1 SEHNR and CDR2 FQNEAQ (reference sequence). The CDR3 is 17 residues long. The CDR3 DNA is TGTGCCAGCAGCGATTGGCTAGCGGAGAGCGACACCGGGGAGCTGTTTTTT. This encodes CASSDWLAESDTGELFF.

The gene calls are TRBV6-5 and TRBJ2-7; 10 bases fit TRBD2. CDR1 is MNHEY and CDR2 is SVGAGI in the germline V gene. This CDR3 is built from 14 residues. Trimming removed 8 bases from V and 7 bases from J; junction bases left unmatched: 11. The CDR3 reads CASLGASGSGEQYF. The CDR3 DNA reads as TGTGCCAGCCTTGGGGCTAGCGGGAGTGGAGAGCAGTACTTC.

The CDR3 loop reads CASNPTGILNSPLHF. CDR3 nucleotides: TGTGCCAGCAACCCCACAGGCATACTAAATTCACCCCTCCACTTT. The chain uses TRBV6-5 and TRBJ1-6; D might be TRBD1 (5 bases). Trimming left V 7 bases short and J 7 bases short, with 17 bases between. The CDR3 contains 15 residues. Germline CDR1 and CDR2: MNHEY and SVGAGI.

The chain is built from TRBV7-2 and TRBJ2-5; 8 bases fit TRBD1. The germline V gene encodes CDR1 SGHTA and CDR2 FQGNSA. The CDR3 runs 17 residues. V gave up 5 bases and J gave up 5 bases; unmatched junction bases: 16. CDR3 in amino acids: CASSQTDRAFPGETQYF. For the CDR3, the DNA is TGTGCCAGCAGCCAAACGGACAGGGCCTTCCCCGGGGAGACCCAGTACTTC.

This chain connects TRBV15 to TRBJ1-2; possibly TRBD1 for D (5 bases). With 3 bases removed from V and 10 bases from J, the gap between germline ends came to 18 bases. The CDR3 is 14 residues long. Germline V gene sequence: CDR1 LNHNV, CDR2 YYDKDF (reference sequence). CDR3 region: CATSRDYRQSDYTF. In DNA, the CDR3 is TGTGCCACCAGCAGGGATTATCGACAGTCGGACTACACCTTC.

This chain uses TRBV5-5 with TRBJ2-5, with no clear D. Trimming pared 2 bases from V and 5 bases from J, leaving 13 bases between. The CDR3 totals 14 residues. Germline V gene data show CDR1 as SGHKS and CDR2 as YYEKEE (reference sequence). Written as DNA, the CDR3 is TGTGCCAGCAGCTTAAACAGCCCCCGGGAGACCCAGTACTTC. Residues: CASSLNSPRETQYF.

In DNA form, the CDR3 reads TGTGCCAGCTCACCTCTTACCGGGACAGAGAATGGCTACACCTTC. Translation: CASSPLTGTENGYTF. The J gene is TRBJ1-2, the V gene TRBV18; 7 bases agree with TRBD1. CDR1 and CDR2 from the germline V gene are KGHSH and LQKENI. The CDR3 is 15 residues long. The V gene end was trimmed by 3 bases and the J gene end by 6 bases; junction bases not matched to a gene: 10.

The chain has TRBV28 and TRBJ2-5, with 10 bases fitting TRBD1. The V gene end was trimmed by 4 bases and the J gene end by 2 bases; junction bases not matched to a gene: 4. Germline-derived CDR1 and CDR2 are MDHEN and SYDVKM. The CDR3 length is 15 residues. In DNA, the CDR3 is TGTGCCAGCAGTTCAGACAGGGGGCGGCAAGAGACCCAGTACTTC. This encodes CASSSDRGRQETQYF. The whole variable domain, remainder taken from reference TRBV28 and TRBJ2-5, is DVKVTQSSRYLVKRTGEKVFLECVQDMDHENMFWYRQDPGLGLRLIYFSYDVKMKEKGDIPEGYSVSREKKERFSLILESASTNQTSMYLCASSSDRGRQETQYFGPGTRLLVL.